One sample yielded the 18 T cell receptor beta chains listed below, sequenced in a study of cytomegalovirus exposure and HLA in healthy donors. The PCR made use of 60 Vbeta and 13 Jbeta primers. The protocol was immunoSEQ multiplex PCR, while the TCRdb copy is restricted to in-frame clones and leaves out a portion. The sample holds over 150,000 clones; 80% to 85% are singletons and the top ten take approximately 1%. Sequenced material: PBMCs. The receptors originated from a girl under 10 years old in good health and CMV-seropositive.

The chain carries TRBV2 and TRBJ1-1; D is unclear. Trimming removed 3 bases at V and 6 bases at J, with 14 bases between. The CDR3 covers 14 residues. CDR1 is SNHLY and CDR2 is FYNNEI in the germline V gene. The CDR3 DNA reads as TGTGCCAGCAGTGAGGACTATCCGAGCCCTGAAGCTTTCTTT. It translates to CASSEDYPSPEAFF.

The sample holds one count of this clone. The chain couples TRBV5-6 to TRBJ2-7; possible D gene TRBD1, 5 bases. Trimming cost V 4 bases and J 0 bases, with 8 bases left between them. Germline values: CDR1 SGHDT, CDR2 YYEEEE. This CDR3 is built from 13 residues. CDR3 DNA sequence: TGTGCCAGCAGCGACGACAGCTCCTACGAGCAGTACTTC. It translates to CASSDDSSYEQYF.

The rearrangement links TRBV7-9 to TRBJ2-1; D gene unclear. This CDR3 region has 12 residues. Trimming took off 1 base at V and 8 bases at J, with 6 bases between the two ends. Germline loops: CDR1 SEHNR, CDR2 FQNEAQ (reference sequence). The CDR3 DNA follows: TGTGCCAGCAGCTTAGTTATTTATGAGCAGTTCTTC. Translated, it gives CASSLVIYEQFF.

The chain couples TRBV5-4 to TRBJ1-4, with D uncertain. V was pared by 1 base and J by 3 bases, with 4 bases between. Germline values: CDR1 SGHNT, CDR2 YYREEE (reference sequence). The CDR3 is 13 residues long. CDR3 loop: CASSLSSNEKLFF. DNA for the CDR3: TGTGCCAGCAGCTTGAGCTCTAATGAAAAACTGTTTTTT. Based on the CDR3 plus reference TRBV5-4 and TRBJ1-4, the full variable domain is ETGVTQSPTHLIKTRGQQVTLRCSSQSGHNTVSWYQQALGQGPQFIFQYYREEENGRGNFPPRFSGLQFPNYSSELNVNALELDDSALYLCASSLSSNEKLFFGSGTQLSVL.

The chain combines TRBV4-1 with TRBJ1-2; 9 nucleotides line up with TRBD1. The V and J ends lost 0 bases and 8 bases, in that order; junction bases with no gene match: 4. The CDR3 covers 14 residues. Germline values: CDR1 MGHRA, CDR2 YSYEKL. The CDR3 sequence: CASSQDWDREGYTF. For the CDR3, the DNA is TGCGCCAGCAGCCAAGATTGGGACAGGGAGGGCTACACCTTC.

The chain uses TRBV9 and TRBJ2-7, with D possibly being TRBD2 (5 bases). Trimming took off 0 bases at V and 5 bases at J, with 9 bases between the two ends. CDR1 and CDR2 from the germline V gene are SGDLS and YYNGEE. This CDR3 region has 13 residues. As DNA, the CDR3 is TGTGCCAGCAGCGTAGAACTAGTCGACGAGCAGTACTTC. Amino acids: CASSVELVDEQYF.

The chain employs TRBV7-6 and TRBJ2-3, with D uncertain. This CDR3 is built from 12 residues. Germline assignment: CDR1 SGHVS and CDR2 FNYEAQ. Trimming stripped 4 bases from V and 3 bases from J, with 5 bases between. Here the CDR3 DNA reads TGTGCCAGCAGCTCCAATACAGATACGCAGTATTTT. This translates into CASSSNTDTQYF.

The rearrangement links TRBV28 to TRBJ1-1; 8 bases agree with TRBD1. V was pared by 6 bases and J by 13 bases, with 13 bases of the junction left unmatched. Germline assignment: CDR1 MDHEN and CDR2 SYDVKM. The CDR3 runs to 13 residues. CDR3: CASRGTGANFGFF. The CDR3 coding sequence is TGTGCCAGCAGGGGGACAGGAGCGAACTTTGGTTTCTTT.

This clone was seen just once. The chain employs TRBV6-1 and TRBJ1-3; 11 bases are shared with TRBD1. CDR1 and CDR2 from the germline V gene are MNHNS and SASEGT. This CDR3 spans 17 amino acids. V lost 3 bases and J lost 3; bases outside the gene matches: 7. The CDR3 here is CASSEDRGRVVGNTIYF. In DNA, the CDR3 is TGTGCCAGCAGTGAGGACAGGGGGCGCGTCGTTGGAAACACCATATATTTT.

The J gene is TRBJ2-1, the V gene TRBV29-1; tentative D call: TRBD2 (6 bases). The CDR3 covers 12 residues. Trimming cost V 1 base and J 12 bases, with 13 bases left between them. Germline-derived CDR1 and CDR2 are SQVTM and ANQGSEA. For the CDR3, the DNA is TGCAGCGTTGAAGGCAGGGCGGAGGGGCAGTTCTTC. Translating it yields CSVEGRAEGQFF.

The chain has TRBV6-5 and TRBJ2-7; D ambiguous. Trimming left V 4 bases short and J 3 bases short, with 16 bases between. This CDR3 comprises 15 residues. The germline V gene encodes CDR1 MNHEY and CDR2 SVGAGI. CDR3 residues: CASSSPLGSRYEQYF. The CDR3 coding sequence is TGTGCCAGCAGTTCTCCTCTAGGTTCCCGCTACGAGCAGTACTTC.

This chain joins TRBV6-5 and TRBJ2-5; D unclear. V was clipped by 6 bases and J by 7 bases, with 12 bases between them. Germline V gene sequence: CDR1 MNHEY, CDR2 SVGAGI. This CDR3 is 12 amino acids long. The CDR3 region is CASSSGSRTQYF. CDR3 in DNA: TGTGCCAGCAGCTCAGGCTCCCGGACCCAGTACTTC.

V usage is TRBV28 and J usage is TRBJ2-1, with 10 bases that match TRBD2. V lost 7 bases, J lost 6 bases, and 6 bases stayed unmatched. Germline CDR1 MDHEN, CDR2 SYDVKM. The CDR3 is 14 amino acids. The CDR3 loop is CASTLAGDPNEQFF. The DNA for the CDR3 is TGTGCCAGCACCCTAGCGGGAGACCCCAATGAGCAGTTCTTC.

The chain has TRBV19 and TRBJ1-5, with D maybe TRBD1 (5 bases). V was clipped by 9 bases and J by 11 bases, with 26 bases between them. CDR1 LNHDA and CDR2 SQIVND come from the germline V gene (reference sequence). The CDR3 totals 15 residues. Written as DNA, the CDR3 is TGTGCCAGCCGGCCCGGGGGTAATAGGGAATCGGCCCAGCATTTT. As protein: CASRPGGNRESAQHF.

The chain couples TRBV18 to TRBJ2-1; the D is unclear. CDR1 and CDR2 (germline): KGHSH, LQKENI. CDR3 length: 13 residues. With 2 bases removed from V and 4 bases from J, the gap between germline ends came to 6 bases. The CDR3 DNA reads TGTGCCAGCTCACCAGCCCAGTACAATGAGCAGTTCTTC. As protein: CASSPAQYNEQFF. Full variable domain (rest looked up from reference TRBV18 and TRBJ2-1): NAGVMQNPRHLVRRRGQEARLRCSPMKGHSHVYWYRQLPEEGLKFMVYLQKENIIDESGMPKERFSAEFPKEGPSILRIQQVVRGDSAAYFCASSPAQYNEQFFGPGTRLTVL.

The rearrangement joins TRBV4-2 to TRBJ2-1; 14 positions match TRBD2. CDR1 is LGHNA and CDR2 is YNFKEQ in the germline V gene. With 9 bases clipped from V and 7 bases from J, the junction kept 2 bases outside the gene matches. The length of the CDR3 is 13 residues. The CDR3 sequence: CASRTSGRNEQFF. In DNA form, the CDR3 reads TGTGCCAGTAGGACTAGCGGGAGGAATGAGCAGTTCTTC.

The V call is TRBV2, the J call TRBJ1-4; 9 nucleotides agree with TRBD1. CDR3 length: 14 amino acids. V shed 7 bases, J shed 4 bases, and the junction held 4 bases outside the gene matches. Germline V CDR1 and CDR2: SNHLY, FYNNEI. The CDR3 nucleotides read TGTGCCAGCAATCCGGGACAGGGTAATGAAAAACTGTTTTTT. Translation: CASNPGQGNEKLFF.

The chain joins TRBV30 to TRBJ1-1, with D uncertain. Trimming left V 5 bases short and J 1 base short, with 17 bases between. Germline loops: CDR1 GTSNPN, CDR2 SVGIG (reference sequence). The CDR3 length is 15 residues. CDR3 sequence (DNA): TGTGCCTGGTTTTCGACTCGGGCGGGGAACACTGAAGCTTTCTTT. Amino acids: CAWFSTRAGNTEAFF.